The following is a T cell receptor beta chain sequence with its context. The germline gives CDR1 MNHEY, CDR2 SMNVEV (reference sequence). Trimming cost V 6 bases and J 1 base; bases outside gene matches: 4. The CDR3 sequence is 14 residues long. In the original workflow: Reference gene primers were amplified, and this amplification served to estimate nucleated cell counts. This table comes from immunoSEQ multiplex PCR, and its TCRdb copy is limited to in-frame clones, with some not included. The V and J calls and clone size are taken from that table; D and trimming were inferred from the DNA. This table has 23,000 or so clones, 91% appearing once. The entry originates in a study of blood T cell repertoires in COVID-19. Study details: Donors in the United States, Italy and Spain gave samples during acute or convalescent COVID-19.

The specimen was peripheral blood. The clonotype comes from a woman in her 70s with active COVID-19. The chain couples TRBV27 to TRBJ2-5, with 8 positions matching TRBD2. The DNA of the CDR3 is TGTGCCAGCAGACGGGGGGGCTTCCAAGAGACCCAGTACTTC. Encoded protein: CASRRGGFQETQYF.